One and the same sample provided the 8 T cell receptor beta chains below, sequenced in a study of T cells after yellow fever vaccination (dated by TCRdb to about 2019). In the paper's terms, the treatment or condition label means: live attenuated yellow fever vaccine strain. Libraries came from 5' RACE. The sequencer listed for this sample is Illumina HiSeq 2500. The raw public reads went through TCRdb reprocessing: fastp at Q25, MiXCR clone calling, in-frame beta chains kept. One record per CDR3 amino acid sequence lists the most common genes and DNA. In all, the sample holds 310,000 or so distinct CDR3 sequences, and 6.8% of those were seen once. The ten largest clones take up roughly 19% of the sample. The specimen was PBMCs, collected around 45 days after the first yellow fever vaccination. Receptors were obtained from a man aged 18 to 30 who received the YFV17D yellow fever vaccine.

The chain uses TRBV5-6 and TRBJ2-3; 12 positions agree with TRBD2. CDR1 and CDR2 from the germline V gene are SGHDT and YYEEEE. This CDR3 region has 18 residues. V dropped 1 base and J dropped 1; count of bases not matched to a gene: 7. The CDR3 DNA is TGTGCCAGCAGCTTGACCACTAGCGGGGGGATGGGCACAGATACGCAGTATTTT. Protein product: CASSLTTSGGMGTDTQYF.

There are a few counts of this clonotype. The chain combines TRBV6-5 with TRBJ1-1; the match to TRBD1 covers 7 bases. The CDR3 length is 16 residues. With V trimmed by 0 bases and J by 1 base, 5 bases remained unmatched. Germline CDR1 and CDR2: MNHEY and SVGAGI. CDR3 region: CASSYSPGQTNTEAFF. The CDR3 coding sequence is TGTGCCAGCAGTTACTCCCCGGGACAGACGAACACTGAAGCTTTCTTT.

The rearrangement links TRBV20-1 to TRBJ2-5; D gene uncertain. The CDR3 is made up of 14 amino acids. Trimming stripped 0 bases from V and 0 bases from J, with 8 bases between. Per the germline V gene, CDR1 is DFQATT and CDR2 is SNEGSKA (reference sequence). CDR3 loop: CSARDFSHQETQYF. CDR3 coding DNA: TGCAGTGCTAGAGATTTCAGTCACCAAGAGACCCAGTACTTC.

This chain links TRBV2 with TRBJ1-4; D not certain. The CDR3 covers 11 residues. V was pared by 3 bases and J by 7 bases, with 3 bases between. CDR1 is SNHLY and CDR2 is FYNNEI in the germline V gene. The CDR3, as DNA: TGTGCCAGCAGTGAGGCTGAAAAACTGTTTTTT. Encoded protein: CASSEAEKLFF.

This clonotype was detected only a few times. The chain recombines TRBV7-2 with TRBJ2-1; no firm D call. The CDR3 is 15 residues long. Trimming stripped 2 bases from V and 0 bases from J, with 8 bases between. In germline, CDR1 is SGHTA, CDR2 FQGNSA. The CDR3 coding sequence is TGTGCCAGCAGCTTATACCCGGGCTCCTACAATGAGCAGTTCTTC. The encoded protein is CASSLYPGSYNEQFF.

This clonotype was detected ten times or more. V is TRBV5-8 and J is TRBJ1-1, with D maybe TRBD1 (6 bases). Germline V gene sequence: CDR1 SGHTS, CDR2 YDEGEE. The CDR3 is made up of 15 amino acids. V lost 5 bases, J lost 3 bases, and 17 bases lay in between. DNA for the CDR3: TGTGCCAGCAGTGAACCCGGGACAAGGGACACTGAAGCTTTCTTT. Encoded protein: CASSEPGTRDTEAFF.

This rearrangement joins TRBV4-3 to TRBJ1-4, with D tentatively TRBD1 (6 bases). The CDR3 sequence is 18 residues long. V was shortened by 2 bases and J by 5 bases, with 21 bases between the two germline ends. The V gene's germline CDR1 is LGHNA and CDR2 YSLEER. CDR3 nucleotide sequence: TGCGCCAGCAGCCAAAGGGCGGCTGGACGGGGGCTAAATGAAAAACTGTTTTTT. It translates to CASSQRAAGRGLNEKLFF.

Many counts were recorded for this clonotype. The chain combines TRBV6-5 with TRBJ1-1; D not resolved. Per germline, CDR1 MNHEY and CDR2 SVGAGI. Trimming cost V 8 bases and J 1 base, with 8 bases left between them. The CDR3 totals 12 residues. The CDR3 reads CASQRTNTEAFF. CDR3 nucleotide sequence: TGTGCCAGCCAGCGGACGAACACTGAAGCTTTCTTT.